The source of this TCR beta chain is a study of identical twins. Each CDR3 protein is one row after TCRdb ran MiXCR on the 5' RACE reads. The table has roughly 470,000 distinct CDR3 sequences, roughly an eighth seen once. These records were also assigned to another study, of yellow fever vaccine responses in identical twins.

The clonotype was recovered from a woman aged 18-29 years in good health. The sequencing input was CD4+ T cells sorted from blood.

The CDR3 DNA sequence: TGTGCCTGGATCGGGAGGGGAAGAGGGGAGCTGTTTTTT. It translates to CAWIGRGRGELFF. The chain couples TRBV30 to TRBJ2-2; 8 bases line up with TRBD2. Trimming at V came to 4 bases and at J to 8 bases, leaving 6 bases not matched to a gene. Germline V CDR1 and CDR2: GTSNPN, SVGIG (reference sequence). The CDR3 has 13 residues.